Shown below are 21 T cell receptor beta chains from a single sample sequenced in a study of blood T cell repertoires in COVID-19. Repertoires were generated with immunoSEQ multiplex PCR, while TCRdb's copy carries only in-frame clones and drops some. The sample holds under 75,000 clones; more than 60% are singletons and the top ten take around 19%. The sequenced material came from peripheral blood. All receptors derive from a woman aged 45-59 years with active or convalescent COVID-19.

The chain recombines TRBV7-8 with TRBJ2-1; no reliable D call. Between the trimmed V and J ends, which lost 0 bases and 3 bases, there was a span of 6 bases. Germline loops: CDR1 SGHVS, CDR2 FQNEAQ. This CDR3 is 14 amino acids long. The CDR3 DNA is TGTGCCAGCAGCTTAGCCGGGTTCTACAATGAGCAGTTCTTC. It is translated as CASSLAGFYNEQFF.

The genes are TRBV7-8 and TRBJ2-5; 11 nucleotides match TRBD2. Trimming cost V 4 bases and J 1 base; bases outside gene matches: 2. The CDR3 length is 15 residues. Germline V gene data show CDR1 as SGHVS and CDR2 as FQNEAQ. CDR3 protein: CASSSGLAVQETQYF. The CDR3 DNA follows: TGTGCCAGCAGCTCGGGACTAGCGGTCCAAGAGACCCAGTACTTC.

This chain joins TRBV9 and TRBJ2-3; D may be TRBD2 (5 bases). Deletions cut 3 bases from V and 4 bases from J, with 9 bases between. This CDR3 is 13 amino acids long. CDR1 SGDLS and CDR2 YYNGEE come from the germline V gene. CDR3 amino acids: CASSAGGADTQYF. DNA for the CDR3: TGTGCCAGCAGCGCTGGAGGTGCAGATACGCAGTATTTT.

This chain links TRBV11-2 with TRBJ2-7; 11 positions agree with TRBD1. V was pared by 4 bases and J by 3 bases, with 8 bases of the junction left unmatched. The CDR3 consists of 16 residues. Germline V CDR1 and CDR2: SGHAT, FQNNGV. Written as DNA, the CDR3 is TGTGCCAGCAGCTCAGCCGCGGGACAGGGGGTCTACGAGCAGTACTTC. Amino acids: CASSSAAGQGVYEQYF.

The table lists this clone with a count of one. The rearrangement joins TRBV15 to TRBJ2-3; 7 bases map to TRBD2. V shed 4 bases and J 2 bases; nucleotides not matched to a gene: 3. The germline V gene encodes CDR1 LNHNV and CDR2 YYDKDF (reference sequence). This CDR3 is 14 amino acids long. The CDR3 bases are TGTGCCACCAGCACCGGGAGGATCACAGATACGCAGTATTTT. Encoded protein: CATSTGRITDTQYF.

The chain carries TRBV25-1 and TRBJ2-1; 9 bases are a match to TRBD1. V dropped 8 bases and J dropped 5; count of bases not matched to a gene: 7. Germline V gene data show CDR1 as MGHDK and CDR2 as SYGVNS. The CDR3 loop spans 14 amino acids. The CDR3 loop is CASVSWTGDNEQFF. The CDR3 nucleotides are TGTGCCAGCGTTTCCTGGACAGGGGACAATGAGCAGTTCTTC.

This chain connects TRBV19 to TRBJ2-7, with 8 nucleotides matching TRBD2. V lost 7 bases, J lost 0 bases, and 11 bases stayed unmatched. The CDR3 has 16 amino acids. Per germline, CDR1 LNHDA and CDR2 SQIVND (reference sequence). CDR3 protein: CASNPGGAAYSYEQYF. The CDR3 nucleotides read TGTGCCAGTAACCCGGGGGGGGCAGCCTACTCCTACGAGCAGTACTTC.

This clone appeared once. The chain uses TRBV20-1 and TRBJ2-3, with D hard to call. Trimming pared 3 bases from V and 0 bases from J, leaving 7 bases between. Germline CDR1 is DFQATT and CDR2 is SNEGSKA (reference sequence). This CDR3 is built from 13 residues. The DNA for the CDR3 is TGCAGTGCTAGTTCTACTAGCACAGATACGCAGTATTTT. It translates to CSASSTSTDTQYF.

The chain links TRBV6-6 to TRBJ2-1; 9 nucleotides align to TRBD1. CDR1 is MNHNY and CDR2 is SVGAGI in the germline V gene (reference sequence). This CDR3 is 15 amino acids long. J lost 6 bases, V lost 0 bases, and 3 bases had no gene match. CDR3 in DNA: TGTGCCAGCAGTTACTCGGGGACAGGGACCAATGAGCAGTTCTTC. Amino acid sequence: CASSYSGTGTNEQFF.

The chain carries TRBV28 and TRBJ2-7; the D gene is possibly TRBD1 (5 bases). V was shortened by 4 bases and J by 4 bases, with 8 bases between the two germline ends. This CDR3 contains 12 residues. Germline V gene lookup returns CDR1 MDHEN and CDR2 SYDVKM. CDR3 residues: CASSSRVYEQYF. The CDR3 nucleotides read TGTGCCAGCAGTTCCAGGGTGTACGAGCAGTACTTC. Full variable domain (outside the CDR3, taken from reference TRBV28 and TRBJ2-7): DVKVTQSSRYLVKRTGEKVFLECVQDMDHENMFWYRQDPGLGLRLIYFSYDVKMKEKGDIPEGYSVSREKKERFSLILESASTNQTSMYLCASSSRVYEQYFGPGTRLTVT.

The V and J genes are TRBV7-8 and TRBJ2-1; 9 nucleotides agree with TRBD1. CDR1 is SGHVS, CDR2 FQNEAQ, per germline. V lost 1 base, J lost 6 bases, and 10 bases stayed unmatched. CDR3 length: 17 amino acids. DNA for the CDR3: TGTGCCAGCAGCTTAGAATTCGGGACAGGGTTTGGCAATGAGCAGTTCTTC. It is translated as CASSLEFGTGFGNEQFF.

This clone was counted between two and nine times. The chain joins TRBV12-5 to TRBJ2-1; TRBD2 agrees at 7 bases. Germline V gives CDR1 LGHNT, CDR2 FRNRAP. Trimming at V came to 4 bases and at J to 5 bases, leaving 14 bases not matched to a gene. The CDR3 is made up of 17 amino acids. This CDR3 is CASGSPIGRENHNEQFF. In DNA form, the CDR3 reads TGTGCTAGTGGTTCCCCCATCGGGCGGGAGAACCACAATGAGCAGTTCTTC.

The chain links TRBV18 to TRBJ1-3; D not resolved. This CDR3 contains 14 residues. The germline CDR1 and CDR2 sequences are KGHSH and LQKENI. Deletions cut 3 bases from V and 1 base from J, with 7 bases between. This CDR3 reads CASSPRGSGNTIYF. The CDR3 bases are TGTGCCAGCTCACCCCGGGGATCTGGAAACACCATATATTTT.

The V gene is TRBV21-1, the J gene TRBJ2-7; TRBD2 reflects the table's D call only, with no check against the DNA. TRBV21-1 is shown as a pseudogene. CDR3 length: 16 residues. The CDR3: CASSKSSGDLPDEQYF. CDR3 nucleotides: TGTGCCAGCAGCAAGTCCAGCGGGGACCTCCCGGACGAGCAGTACTTC.

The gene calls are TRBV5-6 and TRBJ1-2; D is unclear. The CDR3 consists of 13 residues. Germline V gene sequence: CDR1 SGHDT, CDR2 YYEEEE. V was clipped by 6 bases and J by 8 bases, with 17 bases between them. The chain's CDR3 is CASNLNLREGYTF. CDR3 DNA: TGTGCCAGCAACCTGAACCTGCGCGAGGGCTACACCTTC.

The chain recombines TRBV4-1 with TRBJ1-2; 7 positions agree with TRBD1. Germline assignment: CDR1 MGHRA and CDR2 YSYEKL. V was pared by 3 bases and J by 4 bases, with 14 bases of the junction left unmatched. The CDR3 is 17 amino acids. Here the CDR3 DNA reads TGCGCCAGCAGCCAGAGGGGACAGCCGTTCACCCCCTATGGCTACACCTTC. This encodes CASSQRGQPFTPYGYTF.

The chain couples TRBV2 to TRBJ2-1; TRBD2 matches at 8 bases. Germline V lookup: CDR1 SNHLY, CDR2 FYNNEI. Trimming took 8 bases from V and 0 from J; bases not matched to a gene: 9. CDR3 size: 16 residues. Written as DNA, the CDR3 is TGTGCCAGCGAACGCACTAGCGGCCGCTCCTACAATGAGCAGTTCTTC. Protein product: CASERTSGRSYNEQFF.

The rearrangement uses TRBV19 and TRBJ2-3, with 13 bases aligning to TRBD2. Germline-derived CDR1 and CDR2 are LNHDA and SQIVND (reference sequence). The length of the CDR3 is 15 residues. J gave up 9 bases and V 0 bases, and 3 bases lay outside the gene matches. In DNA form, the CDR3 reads TGTGCCAGTAGTATAGACCGACTAGCGGGAGGAACGCAGTATTTT. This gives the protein CASSIDRLAGGTQYF. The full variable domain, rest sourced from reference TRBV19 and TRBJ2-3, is DGGITQSPKYLFRKEGQNVTLSCEQNLNHDAMYWYRQDPGQGLRLIYYSQIVNDFQKGDIAEGYSVSREKKESFPLTVTSAQKNPTAFYLCASSIDRLAGGTQYFGPGTRLTVL.

The CDR3 region is CAWSLRGGSNQPQHF. The CDR3 DNA reads as TGTGCCTGGAGTTTGAGAGGCGGGAGCAATCAGCCCCAGCATTTT. J is TRBJ1-5 and V is TRBV30; D gene ambiguous. V lost 2 bases, J lost 1 base, and 12 bases lay in between. The V gene's germline CDR1 is GTSNPN and CDR2 SVGIG (reference sequence). The CDR3 is made up of 15 amino acids.

The CDR3 sequence: CASSDQTLEQFF. For the CDR3, the DNA is TGTGCCAGCAGCGACCAGACATTAGAGCAGTTCTTC. The V and J genes are TRBV7-6 and TRBJ2-1; no clear D gene. Germline V gene lookup returns CDR1 SGHVS and CDR2 FNYEAQ. The germline V and J ends were trimmed by 5 bases and 10 bases, with 12 bases remaining between them. The length of the CDR3 is 12 residues.

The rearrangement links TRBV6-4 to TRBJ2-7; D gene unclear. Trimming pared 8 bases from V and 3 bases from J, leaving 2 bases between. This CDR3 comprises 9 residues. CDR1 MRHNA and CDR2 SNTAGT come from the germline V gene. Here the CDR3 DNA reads TGTGCCAGCCTCTACGAGCAGTACTTC. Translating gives CASLYEQYF.